The 31 T cell receptor beta chains in this list originate from one sample, sequenced in a study of T cells in Graves' hyperthyroidism and ophthalmopathy. The investigators amplified TCR beta CDR3 regions from RNA transcripts. First-round RT-PCR targeting the TCR CDR3 was performed with the HTBI primer set. One entry per CDR3 protein results from TCRdb running MiXCR on the multiplex PCR reads. This table has approximately 330,000 distinct CDR3 sequences, under 25% appearing once. Input material: blood. These TCRs come from a woman in her forties or fifties with Graves' hyperthyroidism.

This clonotype showed up many times. The chain is built from TRBV7-9 and TRBJ1-1, with 10 bases aligning to TRBD1. Per germline, CDR1 SEHNR and CDR2 FQNEAQ (reference sequence). This CDR3 has 16 residues. The trim removed 5 bases at V and 1 base at J, leaving 7 bases unmatched. CDR3 amino acids: CASSKTGGKWNTEAFF. In DNA, the CDR3 is TGTGCCAGCAGCAAGACAGGGGGCAAGTGGAACACTGAAGCTTTCTTT. Filled out from reference TRBV7-9 and TRBJ1-1, the complete variable domain reads DTGVSQNPRHKITKRGQNVTFRCDPISEHNRLYWYRQTLGQGPEFLTYFQNEAQLEKSRLLSDRFSAERPKGSFSTLEIQRTEQGDSAMYLCASSKTGGKWNTEAFFGQGTRLTVV.

The chain joins TRBV9 to TRBJ2-3; TRBD2 matches at 10 bases. The germline V gene encodes CDR1 SGDLS and CDR2 YYNGEE. Losses at the gene ends were 0 bases for V and 6 bases for J; bases not matched to a gene: 7. The CDR3 consists of 16 residues. The CDR3 sequence is CASSVERAGGWDTQYF. CDR3 DNA sequence: TGTGCCAGCAGCGTAGAGCGAGCGGGAGGGTGGGATACGCAGTATTTT.

The rearrangement uses TRBV27 and TRBJ1-4; 11 positions agree with TRBD1. The CDR3 spans 14 residues. Per germline, CDR1 MNHEY and CDR2 SMNVEV (reference sequence). V was clipped by 5 bases and J by 7 bases; unmatched bases: 3. CDR3 protein: CASSTGQGAEKLFF. The CDR3 DNA is TGTGCCAGCAGTACAGGACAGGGGGCTGAAAAACTGTTTTTT.

This clonotype was seen a handful of times. V gene TRBV10-2 combines with J gene TRBJ2-3; possibly TRBD2 for D (5 bases). Trimming cost V 7 bases and J 0 bases, with 11 bases left between them. Germline V gives CDR1 WSHSY, CDR2 SAAADI. This CDR3 has 14 amino acids. The CDR3 nucleotides read TGCGCCAGCATTCGCGGGTCTAGCACAGATACGCAGTATTTT. This encodes CASIRGSSTDTQYF.

This chain links TRBV11-2 with TRBJ2-5, with 7 bases aligning to TRBD2. CDR1 is SGHAT, CDR2 FQNNGV, per germline. The CDR3 totals 15 residues. V trimming: 7 bases; J trimming: 0 bases; junction bases outside the gene matches: 8. CDR3 amino acids: CASNQLAGDQETQYF. CDR3 sequence (DNA): TGTGCCAGCAACCAATTAGCGGGCGACCAAGAGACCCAGTACTTC.

The rearrangement joins TRBV6-1 to TRBJ2-2, with 10 bases aligning to TRBD2. Germline loops: CDR1 MNHNS, CDR2 SASEGT. V shed 6 bases and J 0 bases; nucleotides not matched to a gene: 19. CDR3 length equals 21 residues. CDR3 protein: CASRQLTSLRTSGSNTGELFF. The CDR3 bases are TGTGCCAGCAGGCAACTGACTTCGCTGAGGACTAGCGGATCGAACACCGGGGAGCTGTTTTTT.

This chain uses TRBV4-1 with TRBJ1-5; 7 bases fit TRBD1. V was clipped by 3 bases and J by 7 bases; unmatched bases: 6. Germline CDR1 and CDR2: MGHRA and YSYEKL. The CDR3 runs to 14 residues. In nucleotides, the CDR3 is TGCGCCAGCAGCCAGGAACAGGGGTCACAGCCCCAGCATTTT. It is translated as CASSQEQGSQPQHF.

This clonotype has ten or more counts. This chain uses TRBV30 with TRBJ2-7; maybe TRBD1 (5 bases). Germline V lookup: CDR1 GTSNPN, CDR2 SVGIG (reference sequence). Trimming removed 1 base at V and 5 bases at J, with 6 bases between. This CDR3 is built from 11 residues. The CDR3 spells CAWSEGDEQYF. CDR3 sequence (DNA): TGTGCCTGGAGTGAAGGGGACGAGCAGTACTTC. Based on the CDR3 plus reference TRBV30 and TRBJ2-7, the full variable domain is SQTIHQWPATLVQPVGSPLSLECTVEGTSNPNLYWYRQAAGRGLQLLFYSVGIGQISSEVPQNLSASRPQDRQFILSSKKLLLSDSGFYLCAWSEGDEQYFGPGTRLTVT.

At least ten counts were recorded for this clonotype. CDR3: CASSFRQGNNEQFF. The CDR3 region has the DNA TGTGCCAGCAGTTTTAGACAGGGAAACAATGAGCAGTTCTTC. The genes are TRBV27 and TRBJ2-1, with TRBD1 matching 7 bases. The germline CDR1 and CDR2 sequences are MNHEY and SMNVEV (reference sequence). After removal of 3 bases from V and 5 bases from J, the junction contained 4 bases not matched to a gene. The CDR3 runs to 14 residues.

The chain employs TRBV5-5 and TRBJ2-5, with D hard to call. CDR1 is SGHKS, CDR2 YYEKEE, per germline (reference sequence). The length of the CDR3 is 13 residues. V shed 3 bases and J shed 4 bases, with 10 bases lying between them. CDR3 DNA sequence: TGTGCCAGCAGCTGGGCGCCCCGAGAGACCCAGTACTTC. Encoded protein: CASSWAPRETQYF.

This clonotype was seen only a few times. The chain links TRBV28 to TRBJ2-5; possible D gene TRBD2, 5 bases. The CDR3 is 16 amino acids. Trimming shortened V by 3 bases and J by 4 bases, and 18 bases separated the two germline ends. Germline CDR1 is MDHEN and CDR2 is SYDVKM. CDR3 sequence: CASSFSRERRTETQYF. CDR3 coding DNA: TGTGCCAGCAGTTTTTCGAGGGAGAGACGTACAGAGACCCAGTACTTC.

This clonotype has a handful of counts. V is TRBV5-5 and J is TRBJ1-2; D gene uncertain. The ends were cut back, 2 bases at V and 8 bases at J, with 13 bases in the middle. The length of the CDR3 is 13 residues. Per germline, CDR1 SGHKS and CDR2 YYEKEE (reference sequence). The CDR3: CASSFRTVEGYTF. The CDR3 DNA follows: TGTGCCAGCAGCTTTAGAACAGTCGAGGGCTACACCTTC.

The rearrangement links TRBV24-1 to TRBJ2-3; D is unresolved. V lost 3 bases and J 2 bases, leaving 14 bases between the germline ends. The CDR3 has 16 amino acids. The germline V gene has CDR1 KGHDR and CDR2 SFDVKD. As DNA, the CDR3 is TGTGCCACCAGTGATAACCAGGTAATATCCACAGATACGCAGTATTTT. It translates to CATSDNQVISTDTQYF.

The chain combines TRBV7-9 with TRBJ2-6, with a possible D match to TRBD2 (5 bases). This CDR3 region has 15 residues. V dropped 7 bases and J dropped 1 base, with 11 bases sitting between them. From germline, CDR1 is SEHNR and CDR2 FQNEAQ (reference sequence). The CDR3 sequence: CASIFGDSGANVLTF. The CDR3 DNA reads TGTGCCAGCATCTTCGGGGATTCTGGGGCCAACGTCCTGACTTTC.

This sequence joins TRBV7-2 and TRBJ2-1; D may correspond to TRBD1 or TRBD2 (6 bases each). The CDR3 runs 20 residues. Between the trimmed V and J ends, which lost 2 bases and 0 bases, there was a span of 23 bases. The V gene's germline CDR1 is SGHTA and CDR2 FQGNSA. CDR3 coding DNA: TGTGCCAGCAGCTTACCCCATACGGGGGCAGGGGAGAGCTCCTACAATGAGCAGTTCTTC. It specifies CASSLPHTGAGESSYNEQFF.

The V and J genes are TRBV14 and TRBJ2-1, with 7 bases aligning to TRBD2. The J segment lost 10 bases and the V segment lost 0 bases, leaving 9 bases of the junction unmatched. The CDR3 runs to 15 residues. Germline-derived CDR1 and CDR2 are SGHDN and FVKESK. Here the CDR3 DNA reads TGTGCCAGCAGCCAAGATAGAGGGAGGGTCGGGGAGCAGTTCTTC. This gives the protein CASSQDRGRVGEQFF.

This clonotype has at least ten counts. This rearrangement joins TRBV3-1 to TRBJ2-5; 12 bases fit TRBD2. Germline CDR1 is LGHDT and CDR2 is YNNKEL (reference sequence). Trimming at V came to 1 base and at J to 2 bases, leaving 2 bases not matched to a gene. The CDR3 contains 16 residues. CDR3: CASSQGTSGGQETQYF. DNA of the CDR3: TGTGCCAGCAGCCAAGGTACTAGCGGGGGGCAAGAGACCCAGTACTTC.

This sequence joins TRBV28 and TRBJ2-5; 7 bases map to TRBD2. Germline V gene data show CDR1 as MDHEN and CDR2 as SYDVKM. The CDR3 totals 15 residues. Trimming at V came to 11 bases and at J to 1 base, leaving 13 bases not matched to a gene. CDR3 region: CAGGSLGGGQETQYF. CDR3 coding DNA: TGTGCCGGGGGGAGTTTGGGCGGGGGCCAAGAGACCCAGTACTTC.

The table lists this clonotype with many counts. The V call is TRBV5-1, the J call TRBJ1-1; a possible D gene is TRBD1 (6 bases). Germline V gene lookup returns CDR1 SGHRS and CDR2 YFSETQ. The CDR3 length is 14 residues. V was cut by 0 bases and J by 5 bases, with 11 bases left in between. The CDR3 DNA sequence: TGCGCCAGCAGCTTGGGTGGGGGGCGGACTGAAGCTTTCTTT. Its translation is CASSLGGGRTEAFF.

This clonotype was seen repeatedly, ten times or more. V is TRBV11-2 and J is TRBJ2-7; D might be TRBD1 or TRBD2, each matching 5 bases. The CDR3 is 13 amino acids. The germline V gene has CDR1 SGHAT and CDR2 FQNNGV. V was clipped by 1 base and J by 2 bases, with 6 bases between them. This chain's CDR3 is CASSLAGPYEQYF. CDR3 in DNA: TGTGCCAGCAGCTTAGCGGGACCCTACGAGCAGTACTTC.

The chain is built from TRBV28 and TRBJ2-3, with 7 bases lining up with TRBD1. Unmatched junction bases numbered 7, after V lost 5 bases and J lost 2 bases. CDR3 length equals 15 residues. Germline-derived CDR1 and CDR2 are MDHEN and SYDVKM. The DNA for the CDR3 is TGTGCCAGCAGTGAACGGGACAGATTCACAGATACGCAGTATTTT. Translated, it gives CASSERDRFTDTQYF.

The CDR3 DNA is TGCGCCAGCAGTATGGGGGCTCTGGGAAACACCATATATTTT. Protein: CASSMGALGNTIYF. The chain links TRBV10-2 to TRBJ1-3; possibly TRBD1 for D (6 bases). Germline lookup yields CDR1 WSHSY and CDR2 SAAADI. V lost 5 bases, J lost 4 bases, and 12 bases lay in between. CDR3 length: 14 residues.

A few counts support this clonotype. The V and J genes are TRBV20-1 and TRBJ1-1; no definite D call. Germline V gene lookup returns CDR1 DFQATT and CDR2 SNEGSKA (reference sequence). This CDR3 region has 12 residues. The DNA of the CDR3 is TGCACCGTGGAGGGATCGGACACTGAAGCTTTCTTT. Translation: CTVEGSDTEAFF.

Of note for this clonotype: A much larger clone differs from this one at a single base, so this may be a read error. Here the CDR3 DNA reads TGTCCCAGCAGCTTAACTTCTAGCGGGGGGACCTACAATGAGCAGTTCTTC. Residues: CPSSLTSSGGTYNEQFF. The chain has TRBV7-9 and TRBJ2-1, with 11 bases fitting TRBD2. The CDR3 contains 17 residues. Germline CDR1 SEHNR, CDR2 FQNEAQ (reference sequence).

This clonotype was observed a few times. The chain is built from TRBV7-3 and TRBJ2-2; D not certain. Trimming removed 5 bases from V and 2 bases from J, with 12 bases in between. The CDR3 sequence is 15 residues long. Per germline, CDR1 SGHTA and CDR2 FQGTGA. This chain's CDR3 is CASSPKTSNTGELFF. The DNA of the CDR3 is TGTGCCAGCAGCCCCAAGACAAGCAACACCGGGGAGCTGTTTTTT.

In its sample, this clonotype was seen many times. This rearrangement joins TRBV3-1 to TRBJ2-1, with D perhaps matching TRBD1 (6 bases). CDR3 length equals 12 residues. V gave up 1 base and J gave up 14 bases, with 12 bases separating them. The germline V gene encodes CDR1 LGHDT and CDR2 YNNKEL (reference sequence). The DNA for the CDR3 is TGTGCCAGCAGCCAAGCCGGGACACTAGAGTTCTTC. Translated, it gives CASSQAGTLEFF.

Comments on this clonotype: A clone one base away is much larger, so this may be a read error. This chain uses TRBV28 with TRBJ1-2; D remains ambiguous. The CDR3 extends over 12 amino acids. Germline V lookup: CDR1 MDHEN, CDR2 SYDVKM. CDR3 in DNA: TGTGCCAGCAGTCCCCTCGGGTTTGGCCACACCTTC. It encodes CASSPLGFGHTF.

This clonotype has just a few counts. The V and J genes are TRBV24-1 and TRBJ2-1, with TRBD2 as a possible D gene (5 bases). V was pared by 3 bases and J by 9 bases, with 11 bases between. This CDR3 has 13 residues. Germline V lookup: CDR1 KGHDR, CDR2 SFDVKD. CDR3 residues: CATSDNPGSEQFF. The CDR3 nucleotides are TGTGCCACCAGTGATAATCCGGGATCTGAGCAGTTCTTC.

V and J are TRBV28 and TRBJ2-7; no reliable D call. The CDR3 is made up of 12 amino acids. CDR1 and CDR2 (germline): MDHEN, SYDVKM. Trimming removed 6 bases from V and 6 bases from J, with 12 bases in between. The CDR3 reads CASRSTLFEQYF. In DNA form, the CDR3 reads TGTGCCAGCAGGTCGACTCTATTCGAGCAGTACTTC.

At least ten counts were recorded for this clonotype. This chain connects TRBV18 to TRBJ1-1; 10 bases are shared with TRBD1. From germline, CDR1 is KGHSH and CDR2 LQKENI. The CDR3 runs to 14 residues. The junction had 3 bases not matched to a gene; V was cut back by 3 bases and J by 5 bases. CDR3 coding DNA: TGTGCCAGCTCACCCGGGACAGGGGAAACTGAAGCTTTCTTT. Amino acid sequence: CASSPGTGETEAFF.

This chain uses TRBV5-6 with TRBJ1-2; 10 nucleotides line up with TRBD1. The germline gives CDR1 SGHDT, CDR2 YYEEEE. Trimming cost V 3 bases and J 4 bases; bases outside gene matches: 3. This CDR3 comprises 14 residues. CDR3 sequence (DNA): TGTGCCAGCAGCTGGGACAGGGGTAGCTATGGCTACACCTTC. Translating gives CASSWDRGSYGYTF.